These 3 T cell receptor beta chains were all obtained from the same sample, sequenced in a study of healthy donors' naive CD4 and CD8 T cells. Starting from around 500 ng of total RNA, TCR libraries were made with linear amplification. From the reads, TCRdb called clonotypes with MiXCR, one entry per CDR3 protein. The sample lists around 180,000 distinct CDR3 sequences; 65% to 75% were seen once. The sequenced material came from naive CD4+ and CD8+ T cells sorted from blood, pooled from several donors. The source is a pool of human donors in good health; the sample pools cells from several healthy donors.

The chain links TRBV19 to TRBJ2-5; D ambiguous. V lost 7 bases and J lost 5, with 17 bases in between. In germline, CDR1 is LNHDA, CDR2 SQIVND (reference sequence). The CDR3 has 14 amino acids. The CDR3 reads CASNRARAAETQYF. In nucleotides, the CDR3 is TGTGCCAGTAATCGCGCCCGGGCGGCGGAGACCCAGTACTTC.

The chain employs TRBV29-1 and TRBJ1-1; D unresolved. From germline, CDR1 is SQVTM and CDR2 ANQGSEA. The CDR3 totals 12 residues. V was cut by 7 bases and J by 5 bases, with 14 bases left in between. The CDR3 nucleotides read TGCAGCGCTTCAATGGCGGGAACTGAAGCTTTCTTT. It codes for CSASMAGTEAFF.

This clonotype qualifies as medium-sized. J is TRBJ2-4 and V is TRBV21-1; the D segment call TRBD1 is taken from the table without a DNA check. TRBV21-1 corresponds to a pseudogene. The CDR3 consists of 12 residues. Here the CDR3 reads CASLDRGNIQYF. DNA of the CDR3: TGTGCCAGCCTCGACAGGGGAAACATTCAGTACTTC.